What follows is one T cell receptor beta chain and its context. A much larger clone lies one base from this, so it may be a read error. Time point here: blood at routine non-recurrence follow-up after resection. Each TCR cDNA molecule carried a unique molecular identifier. TCRdb called the 5' RACE reads again in MiXCR, with one record for every CDR3 protein. This table has 110,000 or so distinct CDR3 sequences, 10% to 11% appearing once. The germline V gene has CDR1 SEHNR and CDR2 FQNEAQ (reference sequence). This CDR3 has 14 residues. J gave up 2 bases and V 5 bases, and 3 bases lay outside the gene matches. The sample originates from a study of spatial heterogeneity in lung cancer.

V usage is TRBV7-9 and J usage is TRBJ1-3, with TRBD1 matching over 7 bases. The clonotype comes from a female donor with early-stage non-small cell lung cancer. The sample was PBMCs, taken at follow-up. This CDR3 is CASSHTGAGNTIYF. CDR3 in DNA: TGTGCCAGCAGCCACACAGGGGCTGGAAACACCATATATTTT.